The 23 T cell receptor beta chains below all came from one sample that was sequenced in a study of T cell responses to AZD1222 COVID-19 vaccine. The data were produced by immunoSEQ multiplex PCR, yet TCRdb's version contains in-frame clones alone and is incomplete. Of 150,000 to 170,000 clones listed, about nine tenths are singletons. Sequences were derived from peripheral blood, sampled on day 0 of AZD1222 vaccination. These receptors were taken from an adult in good health.

About this clone: The germline gene is not matched at one end of the junction; a read error may be the cause. This specimen includes other DNA sequences encoding the same CDR3. The chain links TRBV7-7 to TRBJ1-1, with TRBD1 matching 7 bases. Germline loops: CDR1 SSHAT, CDR2 FNYEAQ (reference sequence). The CDR3 is 13 amino acids. The CDR3 region has the DNA TGTGCTAGCAGCTTTGACAGGGACACTGAAGCTTTCTTT. This sequence encodes CASSFDRDTEAFF.

The rearrangement uses TRBV9 and TRBJ2-5; TRBD1 matches 8 bases. V dropped 3 bases and J dropped 5; count of bases not matched to a gene: 6. Germline lookup yields CDR1 SGDLS and CDR2 YYNGEE. The CDR3 is 14 residues long. CDR3 amino acids: CASSGGTGWETQYF. As DNA, the CDR3 is TGTGCCAGCAGCGGTGGGACAGGATGGGAGACCCAGTACTTC.

This clone was seen a single time. V and J are TRBV6-1 and TRBJ1-2; unclear D gene. V was trimmed by 3 bases and J by 4 bases, leaving 12 bases between them. CDR3 length: 14 residues. Germline V gene lookup returns CDR1 MNHNS and CDR2 SASEGT. CDR3 region: CASSDVPASYGYTF. The CDR3 nucleotides are TGTGCCAGCAGTGATGTGCCAGCCTCCTATGGCTACACCTTC.

V gene TRBV2 combines with J gene TRBJ2-7, with D unresolved. Germline CDR1 is SNHLY and CDR2 is FYNNEI. This CDR3 contains 12 residues. V lost 6 bases, J lost 2 bases, and 8 bases lay in between. The CDR3 is CASRRQPYEQYF. Here the CDR3 DNA reads TGTGCCAGCAGGCGACAACCCTACGAGCAGTACTTC.

The V call is TRBV19, the J call TRBJ1-4; D ambiguous. Trimming pared 7 bases from V and 4 bases from J, leaving 10 bases between. The CDR3 loop spans 13 amino acids. Germline CDR1 LNHDA, CDR2 SQIVND (reference sequence). CDR3 sequence: CASIGQYNEKLFF. CDR3 in DNA: TGTGCCAGTATAGGGCAGTATAATGAAAAACTGTTTTTT.

The chain employs TRBV4-1 and TRBJ1-4; tentative D call: TRBD1 (6 bases). Trimming removed 0 bases at V and 0 bases at J, with 11 bases between. The germline V gene has CDR1 MGHRA and CDR2 YSYEKL. There are 17 residues in the CDR3. The CDR3 reads CASSQERTAPTNEKLFF. The CDR3 bases are TGCGCCAGCAGCCAAGAAAGGACAGCCCCAACTAATGAAAAACTGTTTTTT.

This sequence joins TRBV11-2 and TRBJ1-4; possibly TRBD1 for D (6 bases). In germline, CDR1 is SGHAT, CDR2 FQNNGV. With 2 bases removed from V and 7 bases from J, the gap between germline ends came to 14 bases. This CDR3 has 15 amino acids. For the CDR3, the DNA is TGTGCCAGCAGCTTATGGGTTTTAGGGGGTGAAAAACTGTTTTTT. Protein: CASSLWVLGGEKLFF.

The rearrangement joins TRBV10-3 to TRBJ2-2; weak D call: TRBD1 (6 bases). Germline CDR1 reads ENHRY; CDR2 reads SYGVKD. This CDR3 has 15 residues. Trimming took off 2 bases at V and 3 bases at J, with 10 bases between the two ends. The CDR3 DNA sequence: TGTGCCATCAGTGAGACCAGGGGAGACACCGGGGAGCTGTTTTTT. This sequence encodes CAISETRGDTGELFF.

V usage is TRBV5-4 and J usage is TRBJ1-4; TRBD1 matches 7 bases. CDR3 size: 15 residues. The V segment lost 0 bases and the J segment 8 bases; nucleotides outside the gene matches: 7. The germline V gene has CDR1 SGHNT and CDR2 YYREEE (reference sequence). DNA for the CDR3: TGTGCCAGCAGCTTGGACCGACAGGGATCCGAAAAACTGTTTTTT. This gives the protein CASSLDRQGSEKLFF. Drawing the rest from reference TRBV5-4 and TRBJ1-4, the complete variable domain is ETGVTQSPTHLIKTRGQQVTLRCSSQSGHNTVSWYQQALGQGPQFIFQYYREEENGRGNFPPRFSGLQFPNYSSELNVNALELDDSALYLCASSLDRQGSEKLFFGSGTQLSVL.

V is TRBV20-1 and J is TRBJ2-1, with 9 bases aligning to TRBD2. The CDR3 length is 16 residues. The germline CDR1 and CDR2 sequences are DFQATT and SNEGSKA (reference sequence). The V and J ends lost 3 bases and 0 bases, in that order; junction bases with no gene match: 6. The CDR3, as DNA: TGCAGTGCTAGTGACAAGCGGGGGGCCTCCTACAATGAGCAGTTCTTC. Amino acid sequence: CSASDKRGASYNEQFF.

This clone was recorded once. This chain joins TRBV7-9 and TRBJ2-2; D assignment may be TRBD1 or TRBD2 (5 bases each). This CDR3 has 16 amino acids. Trimming shortened V by 0 bases and J by 6 bases, and 14 bases separated the two germline ends. Germline V gene lookup returns CDR1 SEHNR and CDR2 FQNEAQ (reference sequence). The CDR3 is CASSLAQRGKAGELFF. The CDR3 bases are TGTGCCAGCAGCTTAGCGCAGAGGGGAAAGGCCGGGGAGCTGTTTTTT.

This clone was found once. The rearrangement joins TRBV9 to TRBJ1-2, with unresolved D. This CDR3 region has 14 residues. Germline-derived CDR1 and CDR2 are SGDLS and YYNGEE. V was clipped by 0 bases and J by 7 bases, with 13 bases between them. The CDR3 here is CASSVALKVSGYTF. CDR3 nucleotide sequence: TGTGCCAGCAGCGTAGCTCTAAAGGTATCTGGCTACACCTTC.

Worth noting for this clone: The identical CDR3 is also encoded by other nucleotide sequences in the sample. The chain couples TRBV7-9 to TRBJ1-1; D remains unclear. The V and J ends lost 0 bases and 1 base respectively, with 3 bases between them. This CDR3 has 13 residues. Germline CDR1 reads SEHNR; CDR2 reads FQNEAQ (reference sequence). CDR3 sequence: CASSLAGNTEAFF. The CDR3 bases are TGTGCCAGCAGCTTAGCTGGGAACACTGAAGCTTTCTTT.

This chain links TRBV4-1 with TRBJ2-7; a possible D gene is TRBD2 (7 bases). Germline V gives CDR1 MGHRA, CDR2 YSYEKL. V shed 1 base and J shed 3 bases, with 16 bases lying between them. The CDR3 covers 16 residues. The CDR3 DNA sequence: TGCGCCAGCAGCCAAGTATCGGGGGGCTCGCTCTACGAGCAGTACTTC. Protein: CASSQVSGGSLYEQYF.

This rearrangement joins TRBV5-1 to TRBJ1-2; D not resolved. Germline CDR1 and CDR2: SGHRS and YFSETQ. The V end was cut by 4 bases, the J end by 0 bases, with 13 bases between. The CDR3 loop spans 15 amino acids. CDR3 nucleotides: TGCGCCAGCAGCACGGAGGGCCCGCCTAACTATGGCTACACCTTC. Residues: CASSTEGPPNYGYTF.

The chain joins TRBV12-3 or TRBV12-4 to TRBJ2-7; weak D call: TRBD2 (5 bases). V was trimmed by 4 bases and J by 3 bases, leaving 7 bases between them. This CDR3 comprises 12 residues. The CDR3 spells CASSSRGYEQYF. CDR3 DNA: TGTGCCAGCAGTTCTCGGGGCTACGAGCAGTACTTC.

This sequence joins TRBV3-1 (or the pseudogene TRBV3-2) and TRBJ1-2; D is unclear. The CDR3 runs to 13 residues. V gave up 3 bases and J gave up 7 bases, with 12 bases separating them. CDR1 LGHDT and CDR2 YNNKEL come from the germline V gene (reference sequence). CDR3 sequence reads: CASSQDRIFGYTF. The CDR3 nucleotides read TGTGCCAGCAGCCAGGATAGAATTTTTGGCTACACCTTC.

The V gene is TRBV30, the J gene TRBJ1-5; possibly TRBD1 for D (6 bases). V was cut by 0 bases and J by 6 bases, with 9 bases left in between. The CDR3 sequence is 13 residues long. Germline V gives CDR1 GTSNPN, CDR2 SVGIG (reference sequence). The CDR3 coding sequence is TGTGCCTGGAGTGTTAGGGGGGGTCAGCCCCAGCATTTT. Amino acids: CAWSVRGGQPQHF.

This chain connects TRBV19 to TRBJ2-7; D uncertain. With 4 bases removed from V and 4 bases from J, the gap between germline ends came to 8 bases. The CDR3 loop spans 12 amino acids. Germline CDR1 and CDR2: LNHDA and SQIVND (reference sequence). The DNA for the CDR3 is TGTGCCAGTAGTACCCCTTCGTACGAGCAGTACTTC. As protein: CASSTPSYEQYF.

The chain couples TRBV5-1 to TRBJ1-5; TRBD1 aligns across 10 bases. After removal of 3 bases from V and 6 bases from J, the junction contained 6 bases not matched to a gene. The CDR3 totals 15 residues. Germline lookup yields CDR1 SGHRS and CDR2 YFSETQ. The CDR3 spells CASSSGTGEGQPQHF. CDR3 bases: TGCGCCAGCAGCTCCGGGACAGGGGAGGGTCAGCCCCAGCATTTT.

This clone turned up a few times. In the same sample, other DNA sequences code for this CDR3. This chain connects TRBV6-1 to TRBJ2-3; 12 bases fit TRBD2. The trim removed 2 bases at V and 4 bases at J, leaving 1 base unmatched. This CDR3 is built from 15 residues. Germline V gene lookup returns CDR1 MNHNS and CDR2 SASEGT. Here the CDR3 DNA reads TGTGCCAGCAGTGAACTAGCGGGAGGGCCAGATACGCAGTATTTT. Translation: CASSELAGGPDTQYF.

The gene calls are TRBV5-1 and TRBJ1-5, with D unresolved. Germline CDR1 reads SGHRS; CDR2 reads YFSETQ. The CDR3 has 14 amino acids. V lost 3 bases and J 9 bases, leaving 16 bases between the germline ends. The CDR3 is CASSWEDPDGPQHF. CDR3 nucleotides: TGCGCCAGCAGCTGGGAAGATCCCGATGGGCCCCAGCATTTT.

This clone was seen repeatedly, ten times or more. The V and J genes are TRBV14 and TRBJ1-2; D not resolved. V dropped 6 bases and J dropped 4 bases, with 9 bases sitting between them. CDR1 is SGHDN and CDR2 is FVKESK in the germline V gene. This CDR3 has 12 amino acids. CDR3 sequence (DNA): TGTGCCAGCAGTCCGGCGGCCTATGGCTACACCTTC. Its protein product is CASSPAAYGYTF.